Listed below are T cell receptor beta chains from one sample, sequenced in a study of T-cell memory formation after mild COVID-19. TCRdb passed the 5' RACE reads through MiXCR, listing each CDR3 protein once. The data show roughly 250,000 distinct CDR3 sequences, with about a sixth seen just once and 3.5% held by the top ten. Sample: PBMCs or a T cell subset sorted from them (not recorded which). These receptors all stem from a man aged 18 to 30 who had mild COVID-19 (a few samples of this study predate the infection). Cell type and time point are not known. Each CDR3 is given with its conserved first and last residue. D genes are given only for firm matches. A clone size is listed for some rows: how often the clone was seen (once, few, many), or a class if it is expanded.

V,J,size,D,CDR3,DNA
TRBV6-2/TRBV6-3,TRBJ2-4,.,.,CASGRVGVDKNIQYF,TGTGCCAGCGGCCGTGTAGGGGTGGACAAAAACATTCAGTACTTC
TRBV12-3/TRBV12-4,TRBJ2-1,few,.,CASSLKLQQFF,TGTGCCAGCAGTTTGAAACTGCAGCAGTTCTTC
TRBV5-8,TRBJ2-7,.,.,CASSLNSGSAYEQYF,TGTGCCAGCAGCTTGAATTCAGGGAGCGCCTACGAGCAGTACTTC
TRBV7-6,TRBJ1-1,.,.,CASSLEGIGTEAFF,TGTGCCAGCAGCTTAGAAGGGATCGGCACTGAAGCTTTCTTT
TRBV5-4,TRBJ2-7,.,TRBD1,CATEPGTGTYEQYF,TGTGCCACAGAACCCGGGACAGGGACCTACGAGCAGTACTTC
TRBV6-2/TRBV6-3,TRBJ1-1,.,TRBD1,CAGRTGVHEAFF,TGTGCCGGTCGGACAGGGGTTCATGAAGCTTTCTTT
TRBV2,TRBJ2-3,many,.,CASSGVGSTDTQYF,TGTGCCAGCAGTGGCGTCGGCAGCACAGATACGCAGTATTTT
TRBV29-1,TRBJ1-1,.,TRBD1,CSVSYFRGRRPTEAFF,TGCAGCGTTTCATATTTTAGGGGGCGCCGACCCACTGAAGCTTTCTTT
TRBV27,TRBJ1-5,once,.,CASSFGIYNQPQHF,TGTGCCAGCAGTTTTGGAATCTACAATCAGCCCCAGCATTTT
TRBV9,TRBJ2-3,.,.,CASSVEFRADTQYF,TGTGCCAGCAGCGTAGAGTTCCGGGCAGATACGCAGTATTTT